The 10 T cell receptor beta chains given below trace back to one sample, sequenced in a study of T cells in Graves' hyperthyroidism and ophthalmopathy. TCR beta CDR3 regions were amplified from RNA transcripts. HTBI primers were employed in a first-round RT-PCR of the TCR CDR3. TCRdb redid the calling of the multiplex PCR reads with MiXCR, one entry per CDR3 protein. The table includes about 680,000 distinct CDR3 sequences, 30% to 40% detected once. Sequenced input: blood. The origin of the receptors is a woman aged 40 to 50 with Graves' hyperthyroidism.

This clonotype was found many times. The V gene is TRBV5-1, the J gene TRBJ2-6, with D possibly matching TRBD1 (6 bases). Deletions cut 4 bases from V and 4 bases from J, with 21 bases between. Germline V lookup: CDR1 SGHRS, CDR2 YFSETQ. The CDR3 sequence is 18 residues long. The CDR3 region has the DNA TGCGCCAGCAGCCGCGACGGGCAGGGGCATACCGGGGCCAACGTCCTGACTTTC. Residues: CASSRDGQGHTGANVLTF.

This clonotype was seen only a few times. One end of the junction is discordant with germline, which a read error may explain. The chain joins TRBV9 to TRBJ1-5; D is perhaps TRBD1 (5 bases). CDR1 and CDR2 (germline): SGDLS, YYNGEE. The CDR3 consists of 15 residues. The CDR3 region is CAGSEAGTTNQPQHF. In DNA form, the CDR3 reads TGTGCCGGCAGCGAAGCCGGGACTACCAATCAGCCCCAGCATTTT.

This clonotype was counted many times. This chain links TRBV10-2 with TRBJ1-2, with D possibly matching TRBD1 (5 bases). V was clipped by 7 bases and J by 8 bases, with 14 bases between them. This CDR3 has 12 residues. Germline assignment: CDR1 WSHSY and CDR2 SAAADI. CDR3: CASTQGRSGYTF. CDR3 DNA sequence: TGCGCCAGCACCCAGGGTCGATCGGGCTACACCTTC.

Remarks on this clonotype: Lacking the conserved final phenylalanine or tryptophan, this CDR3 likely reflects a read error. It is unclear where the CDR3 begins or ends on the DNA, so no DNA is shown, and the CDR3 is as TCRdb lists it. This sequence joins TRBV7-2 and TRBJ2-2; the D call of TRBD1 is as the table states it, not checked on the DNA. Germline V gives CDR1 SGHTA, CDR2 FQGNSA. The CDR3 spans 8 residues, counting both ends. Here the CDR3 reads CASRSRGQ.

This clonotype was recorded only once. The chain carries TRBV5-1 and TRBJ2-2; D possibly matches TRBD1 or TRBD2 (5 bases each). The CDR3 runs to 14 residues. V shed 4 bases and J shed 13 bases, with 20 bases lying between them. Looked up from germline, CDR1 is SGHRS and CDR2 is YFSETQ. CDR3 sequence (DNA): TGCGCCAGCAGCCCATTCCACCCGGGGCCGTCGCTGTTTTTT. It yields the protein CASSPFHPGPSLFF.

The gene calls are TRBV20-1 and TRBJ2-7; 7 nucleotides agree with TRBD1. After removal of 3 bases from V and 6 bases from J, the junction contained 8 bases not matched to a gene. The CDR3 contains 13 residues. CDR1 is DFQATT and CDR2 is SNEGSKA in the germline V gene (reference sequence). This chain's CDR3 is CSASGGQASEQYF. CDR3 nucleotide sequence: TGCAGTGCTAGTGGTGGACAGGCATCCGAGCAGTACTTC.

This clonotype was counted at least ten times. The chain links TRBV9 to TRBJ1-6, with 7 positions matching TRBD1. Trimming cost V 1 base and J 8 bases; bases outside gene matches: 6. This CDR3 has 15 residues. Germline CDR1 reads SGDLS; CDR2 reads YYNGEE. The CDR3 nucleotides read TGTGCCAGCAGCGTAAAGGGGGCTGATGATTCACCCCTCCACTTT. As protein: CASSVKGADDSPLHF.

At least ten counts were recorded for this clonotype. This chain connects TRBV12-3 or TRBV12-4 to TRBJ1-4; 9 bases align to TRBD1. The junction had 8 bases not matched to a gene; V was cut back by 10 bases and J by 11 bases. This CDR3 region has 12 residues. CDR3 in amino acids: CATGQGMDKLFF. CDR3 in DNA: TGTGCCACCGGACAGGGGATGGACAAACTGTTTTTT.

Written as DNA, the CDR3 is TGTGCCATCAGTGGGCTAGCGGGTAGCGGCGATGAGCAGTTCTTC. It yields the protein CAISGLAGSGDEQFF. The chain employs TRBV10-3 and TRBJ2-7, with 8 nucleotides matching TRBD2. With the DNA end fitting TRBJ2-1 better, the J assignment may be wrong. The CDR3 loop spans 15 amino acids. CDR1 ENHRY and CDR2 SYGVKD come from the germline V gene.

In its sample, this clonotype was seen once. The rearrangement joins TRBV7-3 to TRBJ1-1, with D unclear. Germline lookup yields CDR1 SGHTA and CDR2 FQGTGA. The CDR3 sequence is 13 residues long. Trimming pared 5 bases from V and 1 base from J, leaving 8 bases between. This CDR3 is CASSGPKNTEAFF. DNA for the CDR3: TGTGCCAGCAGCGGACCTAAGAACACTGAAGCTTTCTTT. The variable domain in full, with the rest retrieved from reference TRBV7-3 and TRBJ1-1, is GAGVSQTPSNKVTEKGKYVELRCDPISGHTALYWYRQSLGQGPEFLIYFQGTGAADDSGLPNDRFFAVRPEGSVSTLKIQRTERGDSAVYLCASSGPKNTEAFFGQGTRLTVV.